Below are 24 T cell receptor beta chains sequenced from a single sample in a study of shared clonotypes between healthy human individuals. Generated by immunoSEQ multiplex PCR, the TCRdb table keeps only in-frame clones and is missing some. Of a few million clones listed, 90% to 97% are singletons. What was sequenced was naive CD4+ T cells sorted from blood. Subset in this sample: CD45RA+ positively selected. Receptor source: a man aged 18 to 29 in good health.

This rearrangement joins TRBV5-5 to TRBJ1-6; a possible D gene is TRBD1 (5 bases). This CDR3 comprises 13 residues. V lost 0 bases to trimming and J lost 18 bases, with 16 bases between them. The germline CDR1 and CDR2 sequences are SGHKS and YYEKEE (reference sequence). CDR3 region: CASSLASGDPNHF. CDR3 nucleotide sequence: TGTGCCAGCAGCTTGGCCTCGGGGGACCCAAACCACTTT. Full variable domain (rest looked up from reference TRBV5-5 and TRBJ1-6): DAGVTQSPTHLIKTRGQQVTLRCSPISGHKSVSWYQQVLGQGPQFIFQYYEKEERGRGNFPDRFSARQFPNYSSELNVNALLLGDSALYLCASSLASGDPNHFGNGTRLTVT.

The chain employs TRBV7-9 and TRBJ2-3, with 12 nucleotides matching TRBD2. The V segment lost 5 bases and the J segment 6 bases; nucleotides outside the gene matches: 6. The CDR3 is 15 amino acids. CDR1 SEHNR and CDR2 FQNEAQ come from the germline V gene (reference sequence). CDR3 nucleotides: TGTGCCAGCAGCCTTACTAGCGGGAGGTTTGATACGCAGTATTTT. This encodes CASSLTSGRFDTQYF.

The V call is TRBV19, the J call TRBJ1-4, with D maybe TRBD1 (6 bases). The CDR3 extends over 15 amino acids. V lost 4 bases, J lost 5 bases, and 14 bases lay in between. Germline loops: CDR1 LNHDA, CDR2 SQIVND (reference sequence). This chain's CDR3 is CASSTTGLPNEKLFF. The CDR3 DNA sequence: TGTGCCAGTAGTACCACAGGGTTACCGAATGAAAAACTGTTTTTT.

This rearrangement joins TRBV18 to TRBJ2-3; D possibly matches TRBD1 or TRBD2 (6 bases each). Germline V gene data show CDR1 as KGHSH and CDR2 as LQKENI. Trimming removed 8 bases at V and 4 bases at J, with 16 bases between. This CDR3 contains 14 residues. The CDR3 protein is CASRRTGGPDTQYF. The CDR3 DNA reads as TGTGCCAGCCGACGGACCGGGGGCCCAGATACGCAGTATTTT.

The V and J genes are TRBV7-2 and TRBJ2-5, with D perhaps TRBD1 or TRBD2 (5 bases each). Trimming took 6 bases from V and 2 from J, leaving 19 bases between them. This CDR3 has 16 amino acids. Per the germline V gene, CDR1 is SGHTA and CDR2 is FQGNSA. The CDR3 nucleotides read TGTGCCAGCAGTCGGGACCGGACCGGGTCTCAAGAGACCCAGTACTTC. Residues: CASSRDRTGSQETQYF.

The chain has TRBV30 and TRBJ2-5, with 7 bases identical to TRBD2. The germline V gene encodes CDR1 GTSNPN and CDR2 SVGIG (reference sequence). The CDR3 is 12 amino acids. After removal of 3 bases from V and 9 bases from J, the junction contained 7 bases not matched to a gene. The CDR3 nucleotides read TGTGCCTGGAGCGGGGCAGGGAGGGCCCAGTACTTC. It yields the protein CAWSGAGRAQYF.

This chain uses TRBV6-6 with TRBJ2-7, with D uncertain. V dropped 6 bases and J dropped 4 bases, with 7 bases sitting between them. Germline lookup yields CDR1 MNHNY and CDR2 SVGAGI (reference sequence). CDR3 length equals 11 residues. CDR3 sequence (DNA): TGTGCCAGCAGCTACAAATACGAGCAGTACTTC. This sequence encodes CASSYKYEQYF.

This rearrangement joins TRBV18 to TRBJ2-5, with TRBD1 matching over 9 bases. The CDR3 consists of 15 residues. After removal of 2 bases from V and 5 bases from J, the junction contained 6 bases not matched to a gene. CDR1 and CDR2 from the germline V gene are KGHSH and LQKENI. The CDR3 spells CASSPGTGNSETQYF. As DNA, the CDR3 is TGTGCCAGCTCACCAGGGACAGGGAATTCGGAGACCCAGTACTTC.

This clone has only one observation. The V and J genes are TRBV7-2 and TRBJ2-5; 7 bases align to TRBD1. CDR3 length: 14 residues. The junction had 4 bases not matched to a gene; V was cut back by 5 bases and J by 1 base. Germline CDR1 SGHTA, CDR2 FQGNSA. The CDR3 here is CASSPGQPQETQYF. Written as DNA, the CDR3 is TGTGCCAGCAGCCCGGGACAGCCCCAAGAGACCCAGTACTTC.

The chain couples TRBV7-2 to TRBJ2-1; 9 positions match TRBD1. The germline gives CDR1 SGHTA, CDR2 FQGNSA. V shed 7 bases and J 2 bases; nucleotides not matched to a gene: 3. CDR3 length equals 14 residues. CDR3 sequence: CASTRQGAYNEQFF. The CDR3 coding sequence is TGTGCCAGCACCAGACAGGGGGCCTACAATGAGCAGTTCTTC.

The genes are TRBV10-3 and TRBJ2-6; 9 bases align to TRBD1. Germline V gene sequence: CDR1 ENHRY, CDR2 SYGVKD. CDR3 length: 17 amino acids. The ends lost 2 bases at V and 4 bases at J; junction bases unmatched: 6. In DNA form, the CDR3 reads TGTGCCATCAGTGAGGCAGGGGACAGGGCCGGGGCCAACGTCCTGACTTTC. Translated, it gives CAISEAGDRAGANVLTF.

The chain's CDR3 is CASSESLGGIYEQYF. Here the CDR3 DNA reads TGCGCCAGCAGTGAGTCTCTAGGAGGGATCTACGAGCAGTACTTC. The chain carries TRBV10-1 and TRBJ2-7; D possibly corresponds to TRBD2 (6 bases). The CDR3 is made up of 15 amino acids. V lost 0 bases, J lost 3 bases, and 12 bases lay in between. Germline CDR1 reads WNHNN; CDR2 reads SYGVQD (reference sequence).

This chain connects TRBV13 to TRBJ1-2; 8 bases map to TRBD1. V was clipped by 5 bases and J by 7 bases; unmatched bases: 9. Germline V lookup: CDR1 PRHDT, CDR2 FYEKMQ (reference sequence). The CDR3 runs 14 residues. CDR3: CASSPGQVGFGYTF. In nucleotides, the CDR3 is TGTGCCAGCAGCCCGGGACAGGTCGGCTTTGGCTACACCTTC.

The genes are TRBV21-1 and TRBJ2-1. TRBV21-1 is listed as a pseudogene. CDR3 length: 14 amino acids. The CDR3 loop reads CASSIRRPPNEQFF. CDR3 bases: TGTGCCAGCAGCATTCGCCGACCCCCCAATGAGCAGTTCTTC.

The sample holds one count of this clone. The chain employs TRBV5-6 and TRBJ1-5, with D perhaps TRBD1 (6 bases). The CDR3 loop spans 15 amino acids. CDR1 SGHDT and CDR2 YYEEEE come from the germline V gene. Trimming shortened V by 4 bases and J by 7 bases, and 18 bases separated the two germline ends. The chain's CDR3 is CASSTLQGPRQPQHF. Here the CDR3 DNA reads TGTGCCAGCAGCACGCTACAGGGACCCCGCCAGCCCCAGCATTTT.

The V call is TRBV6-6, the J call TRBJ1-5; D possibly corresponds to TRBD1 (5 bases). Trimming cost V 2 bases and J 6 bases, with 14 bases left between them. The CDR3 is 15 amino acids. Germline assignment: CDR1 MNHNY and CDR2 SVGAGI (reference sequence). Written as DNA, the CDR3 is TGTGCCAGCAGTTACGGGGACCCGGGAGGTCAGCCCCAGCATTTT. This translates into CASSYGDPGGQPQHF.

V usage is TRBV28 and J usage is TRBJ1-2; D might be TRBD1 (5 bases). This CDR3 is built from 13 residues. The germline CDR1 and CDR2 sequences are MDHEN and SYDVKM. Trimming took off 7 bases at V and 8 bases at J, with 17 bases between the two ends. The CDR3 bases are TGTGCCAGCACGGGGGGGGACGGCCCCGGCTACACCTTC. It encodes CASTGGDGPGYTF.

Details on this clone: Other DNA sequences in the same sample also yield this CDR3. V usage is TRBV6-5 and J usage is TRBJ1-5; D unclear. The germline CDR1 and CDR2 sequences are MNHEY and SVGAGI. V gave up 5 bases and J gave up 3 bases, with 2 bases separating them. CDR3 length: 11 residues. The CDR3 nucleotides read TGTGCCAGCAGTGACAATCAGCCCCAGCATTTT. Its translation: CASSDNQPQHF.

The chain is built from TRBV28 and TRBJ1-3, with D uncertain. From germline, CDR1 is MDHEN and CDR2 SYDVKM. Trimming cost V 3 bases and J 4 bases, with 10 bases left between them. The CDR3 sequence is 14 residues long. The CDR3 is CASSFSGAGNTIYF. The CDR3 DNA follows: TGTGCCAGCAGTTTCTCAGGTGCAGGAAACACCATATATTTT. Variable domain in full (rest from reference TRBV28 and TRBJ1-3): DVKVTQSSRYLVKRTGEKVFLECVQDMDHENMFWYRQDPGLGLRLIYFSYDVKMKEKGDIPEGYSVSREKKERFSLILESASTNQTSMYLCASSFSGAGNTIYFGEGSWLTVV.

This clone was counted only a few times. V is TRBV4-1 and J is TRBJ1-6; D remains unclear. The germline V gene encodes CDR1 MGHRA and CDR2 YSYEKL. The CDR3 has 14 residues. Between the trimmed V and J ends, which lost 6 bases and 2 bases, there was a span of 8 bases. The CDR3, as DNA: TGCGCCAGCAGTAAGCTCCCCTATAATTCACCCCTCCACTTT. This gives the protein CASSKLPYNSPLHF.

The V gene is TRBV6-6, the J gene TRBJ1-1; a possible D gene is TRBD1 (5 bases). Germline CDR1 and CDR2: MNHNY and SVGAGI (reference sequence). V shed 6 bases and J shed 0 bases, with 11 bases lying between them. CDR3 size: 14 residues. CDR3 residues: CASRRTHMNTEAFF. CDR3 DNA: TGTGCCAGCAGACGGACACACATGAACACTGAAGCTTTCTTT.

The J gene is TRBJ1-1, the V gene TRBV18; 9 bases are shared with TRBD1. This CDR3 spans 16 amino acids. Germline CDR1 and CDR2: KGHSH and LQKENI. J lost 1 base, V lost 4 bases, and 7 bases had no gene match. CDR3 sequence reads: CASSLPGTGKNTEAFF. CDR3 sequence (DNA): TGTGCCAGCTCACTCCCTGGGACAGGGAAGAACACTGAAGCTTTCTTT.

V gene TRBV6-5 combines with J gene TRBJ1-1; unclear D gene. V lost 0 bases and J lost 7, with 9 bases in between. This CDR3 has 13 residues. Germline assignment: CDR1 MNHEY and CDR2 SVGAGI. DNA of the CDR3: TGTGCCAGCAGTTACTCGAGTAGGCGTGAAGCTTTCTTT. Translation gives CASSYSSRREAFF.

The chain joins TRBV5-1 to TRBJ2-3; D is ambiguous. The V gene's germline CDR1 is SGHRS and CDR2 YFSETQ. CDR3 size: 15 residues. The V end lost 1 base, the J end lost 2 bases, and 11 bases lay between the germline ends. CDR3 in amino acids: CASSLSDGTTDTQYF. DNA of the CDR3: TGCGCCAGCAGCTTGTCGGACGGAACCACAGATACGCAGTATTTT. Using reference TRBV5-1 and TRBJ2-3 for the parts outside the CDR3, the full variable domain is KAGVTQTPRYLIKTRGQQVTLSCSPISGHRSVSWYQQTPGQGLQFLFEYFSETQRNKGNFPGRFSGRQFSNSRSEMNVSTLELGDSALYLCASSLSDGTTDTQYFGPGTRLTVL.